The next 24 T cell receptor beta chains were all read from a single sample in a study of T cell clones after liver transplantation. Clones were read by immunoSEQ multiplex PCR, and TCRdb kept only the in-frame ones, dropping some. The data show about 75,000 clones, with approximately 80% seen just once and around 2.2% held by the top ten. The input for sequencing was CD4+ T cells from blood, taken around 50 months after liver transplant. These receptors were obtained from a human patient who received a liver transplant. Some of the T cells might come from the graft donor.

The chain recombines TRBV7-6 with TRBJ2-6; D is perhaps TRBD1 (5 bases). The germline V gene has CDR1 SGHVS and CDR2 FNYEAQ. The CDR3 has 17 amino acids. Trimming took off 7 bases at V and 1 base at J, with 17 bases between the two ends. For the CDR3, the DNA is TGTGCCAGCACTCCACAGGCAAGGGTTTCTGGGGCCAACGTCCTGACTTTC. Amino acid sequence: CASTPQARVSGANVLTF. The full variable domain, its missing parts supplied by reference TRBV7-6 and TRBJ2-6, is GAGVSQSPRYKVTKRGQDVALRCDPISGHVSLYWYRQALGQGPEFLTYFNYEAQQDKSGLPNDRFSAERPEGSISTLTIQRTEQRDSAMYRCASTPQARVSGANVLTFGAGSRLTVL.

This rearrangement joins TRBV5-1 to TRBJ2-7, with a possible D match to TRBD2 (6 bases). Germline loops: CDR1 SGHRS, CDR2 YFSETQ. V was trimmed by 0 bases and J by 5 bases, leaving 15 bases between them. CDR3 length: 15 residues. The CDR3 nucleotides are TGCGCCAGCAGCTTGGAGGGCAGGGAGGTTGACGAGCAGTACTTC. Amino acids: CASSLEGREVDEQYF.

This clone was found once. The chain is built from TRBV6-1 and TRBJ2-7, with unresolved D. The CDR3 extends over 12 amino acids. The V end was cut by 2 bases, the J end by 4 bases, with 6 bases between. Looked up from germline, CDR1 is MNHNS and CDR2 is SASEGT. CDR3 residues: CASSEQEYEQYF. DNA for the CDR3: TGTGCCAGCAGTGAACAGGAATACGAGCAGTACTTC.

The chain has TRBV19 and TRBJ2-5; no firm D call. From germline, CDR1 is LNHDA and CDR2 SQIVND (reference sequence). Trimming stripped 3 bases from V and 2 bases from J, with 16 bases between. The CDR3 is 16 amino acids. The DNA for the CDR3 is TGTGCCAGTAGTATCGGACGCCTAAGTGGGCAAGAGACCCAGTACTTC. This gives the protein CASSIGRLSGQETQYF.

This clone was seen only a few times. The chain has TRBV4-1 and TRBJ2-3, with D perhaps matching TRBD1 (5 bases). The CDR3 covers 15 residues. Germline values: CDR1 MGHRA, CDR2 YSYEKL. The V end was cut by 0 bases, the J end by 4 bases, with 11 bases between. The CDR3 loop is CASSQDPRAADTQYF. In DNA, the CDR3 is TGCGCCAGCAGCCAAGATCCCAGGGCAGCAGATACGCAGTATTTT.

The chain combines TRBV7-2 with TRBJ1-1; D gene ambiguous. Per germline, CDR1 SGHTA and CDR2 FQGNSA. Trimming took off 3 bases at V and 1 base at J, with 6 bases between the two ends. This CDR3 is built from 13 residues. CDR3 sequence: CASSFTENTEAFF. The CDR3, as DNA: TGTGCCAGCAGCTTCACAGAGAACACTGAAGCTTTCTTT.

The chain uses TRBV9 and TRBJ1-4; 9 nucleotides align to TRBD1. The CDR3 is made up of 15 amino acids. J was trimmed by 8 bases and V by 3 bases; bases with no gene match: 8. CDR1 is SGDLS, CDR2 YYNGEE, per germline. CDR3: CASSATGGGWEKLFF. CDR3 sequence (DNA): TGTGCCAGCAGCGCAACAGGGGGCGGATGGGAAAAACTGTTTTTT.

V usage is TRBV5-4 and J usage is TRBJ2-5; perhaps TRBD1 as D (6 bases). V lost 5 bases to trimming and J lost 1 base, with 12 bases between them. The germline V gene has CDR1 SGHNT and CDR2 YYREEE (reference sequence). This CDR3 has 14 amino acids. CDR3 in amino acids: CASRQQGPQETQYF. For the CDR3, the DNA is TGTGCCAGCAGGCAACAGGGTCCCCAAGAGACCCAGTACTTC.

V is TRBV5-6 and J is TRBJ1-5; 9 bases are shared with TRBD1. V lost 1 base and J lost 6; bases outside the gene matches: 17. Germline values: CDR1 SGHDT, CDR2 YYEEEE. The CDR3 is made up of 19 amino acids. The CDR3 region is CASSLRRDREIRRGQPQHF. The CDR3, as DNA: TGTGCCAGCAGCTTGCGACGGGACAGGGAGATACGACGGGGTCAGCCCCAGCATTTT.

The chain recombines TRBV18 with TRBJ2-2, with 8 bases identical to TRBD1. There are 15 residues in the CDR3. V gave up 1 base and J gave up 5 bases; unmatched junction bases: 3. Germline-derived CDR1 and CDR2 are KGHSH and LQKENI. CDR3 sequence reads: CASSPRGQGTGELFF. CDR3 nucleotide sequence: TGTGCCAGCTCACCACGCGGACAGGGAACCGGGGAGCTGTTTTTT.

The chain couples TRBV5-1 to TRBJ1-2; D gene ambiguous. This CDR3 contains 15 residues. Germline V gene lookup returns CDR1 SGHRS and CDR2 YFSETQ. V was trimmed by 0 bases and J by 4 bases, leaving 13 bases between them. CDR3 residues: CASSLGRTTGYGYTF. The CDR3 nucleotides are TGCGCCAGCAGCTTGGGACGGACGACGGGCTATGGCTACACCTTC.

This chain links TRBV19 with TRBJ1-5; D is unclear. The CDR3 runs 13 residues. The V end was cut by 3 bases, the J end by 6 bases, with 9 bases between. Germline CDR1 reads LNHDA; CDR2 reads SQIVND (reference sequence). In DNA form, the CDR3 reads TGTGCCAGTAGTATTGGACTGGTTCAGCCCCAGCATTTT. Translation: CASSIGLVQPQHF.

The rearrangement joins TRBV5-1 to TRBJ2-5; a possible D gene is TRBD2 (5 bases). Trimming shortened V by 4 bases and J by 6 bases, and 19 bases separated the two germline ends. CDR1 and CDR2 (germline): SGHRS, YFSETQ. The CDR3 contains 15 residues. Here the CDR3 DNA reads TGCGCCAGCAGCCCCGAGAGGGCATCGAGGCAGACCCAGTACTTC. Protein product: CASSPERASRQTQYF.

The CDR3 region has the DNA TGTGCCAGCAGTGATGGAGGAAACTTAAGGACCTACGAGCAGTACTTC. Its translation is CASSDGGNLRTYEQYF. The chain recombines TRBV6-1 with TRBJ2-7; tentative D call: TRBD2 (5 bases). Germline V gene lookup returns CDR1 MNHNS and CDR2 SASEGT. The length of the CDR3 is 16 residues. Trimming removed 3 bases from V and 2 bases from J, with 17 bases in between.

Written as DNA, the CDR3 is TGTGCCAGCAGCTTGACAGGGACGGCGGGAAGAGAGACCCAGTACTTC. Protein product: CASSLTGTAGRETQYF. The chain recombines TRBV7-3 with TRBJ2-5; a weak D match, TRBD1 (7 bases). The V and J ends lost 3 bases and 4 bases respectively, with 18 bases between them. Germline loops: CDR1 SGHTA, CDR2 FQGTGA. The CDR3 consists of 16 residues.

The chain has TRBV6-4 and TRBJ2-3; 10 bases align to TRBD1. Germline CDR1 reads MRHNA; CDR2 reads SNTAGT. With 6 bases clipped from V and 5 bases from J, the junction kept 8 bases outside the gene matches. The CDR3 runs 15 residues. The CDR3 bases are TGTGCCAGCAGCCCCGGACAGGGGGTTGGAGATACGCAGTATTTT. It codes for CASSPGQGVGDTQYF.

This clone was detected only once. This chain joins TRBV5-6 and TRBJ1-2, with TRBD1 matching 7 bases. CDR3 length equals 15 residues. Germline values: CDR1 SGHDT, CDR2 YYEEEE. With V trimmed by 1 base and J by 6 bases, 9 bases remained unmatched. The CDR3 loop is CASSLREQGIHGYTF. The CDR3 DNA reads as TGTGCCAGCAGCTTGCGGGAACAGGGGATCCATGGCTACACCTTC. Combining the CDR3 with reference TRBV5-6 and TRBJ1-2 gives the whole variable domain DAGVTQSPTHLIKTRGQQVTLRCSPKSGHDTVSWYQQALGQGPQFIFQYYEEEERQRGNFPDRFSGHQFPNYSSELNVNALLLGDSALYLCASSLREQGIHGYTFGSGTRLTVV.

The genes are TRBV9 and TRBJ2-3; weak D call: TRBD1 (6 bases). Germline CDR1 SGDLS, CDR2 YYNGEE. This CDR3 has 17 residues. V gave up 3 bases and J gave up 1 base, with 18 bases separating them. CDR3 DNA: TGTGCCAGCAGCGCCCGAGGTCGGGCAGGGGGCACAGATACGCAGTATTTT. This gives the protein CASSARGRAGGTDTQYF.

The rearrangement links TRBV5-6 to TRBJ2-5; 8 nucleotides line up with TRBD1. Germline lookup yields CDR1 SGHDT and CDR2 YYEEEE. V shed 4 bases and J 3 bases; nucleotides not matched to a gene: 11. The CDR3 runs 16 residues. The CDR3 sequence is CASSTAFGTGKETQYF. The CDR3 coding sequence is TGTGCCAGCAGCACAGCTTTTGGGACAGGCAAAGAGACCCAGTACTTC.

The chain links TRBV2 to TRBJ1-1; no clear D. CDR3 length equals 15 residues. In germline, CDR1 is SNHLY, CDR2 FYNNEI. The ends were cut back, 0 bases at V and 1 base at J, with 9 bases in the middle. The CDR3 reads CASSEAKGRNTEAFF. CDR3 nucleotides: TGTGCCAGCAGTGAAGCAAAAGGAAGGAACACTGAAGCTTTCTTT.

The rearrangement uses TRBV14 and TRBJ2-7; D ambiguous. The V gene lost 0 bases and the J gene lost 4 bases, with 1 base spanning the gap. Germline V gene sequence: CDR1 SGHDN, CDR2 FVKESK. The CDR3 length is 11 residues. The CDR3 protein is CASSQEYEQYF. The DNA of the CDR3 is TGTGCCAGCAGCCAAGAGTACGAGCAGTACTTC.

For the CDR3, the DNA is TGTGCCAGCAGCGCAACACGACCGGGACAGGGGAGTAATGAGCAGTTCTTC. Translated: CASSATRPGQGSNEQFF. J is TRBJ2-1 and V is TRBV11-3; 10 bases agree with TRBD1. The CDR3 consists of 17 residues. Germline trimming cut 5 bases from V and 7 bases from J; bases unmatched to any gene: 14. The germline V gene encodes CDR1 SGHNT and CDR2 YENEEA.

The rearrangement joins TRBV9 to TRBJ2-2; TRBD2 matches at 8 bases. Trimming removed 0 bases from V and 4 bases from J; junction bases left unmatched: 5. The CDR3 length is 16 residues. Germline CDR1 and CDR2: SGDLS and YYNGEE. The CDR3 loop reads CASSVAAGGATGELFF. In DNA form, the CDR3 reads TGTGCCAGCAGCGTAGCGGCGGGAGGCGCCACCGGGGAGCTGTTTTTT.

This clone came up once. The CDR3 DNA reads TGTGCCAGCAGCTTGGACAGGGCACTCTTCTACGAGCAGTACTTC. This codes for CASSLDRALFYEQYF. The chain links TRBV5-4 to TRBJ2-7; D possibly corresponds to TRBD1 (6 bases). Germline lookup yields CDR1 SGHNT and CDR2 YYREEE (reference sequence). The V gene lost 0 bases and the J gene lost 3 bases, with 13 bases spanning the gap. The length of the CDR3 is 15 residues. The full variable domain, in which reference TRBV5-4 and TRBJ2-7 provide the parts outside the CDR3, is ETGVTQSPTHLIKTRGQQVTLRCSSQSGHNTVSWYQQALGQGPQFIFQYYREEENGRGNFPPRFSGLQFPNYSSELNVNALELDDSALYLCASSLDRALFYEQYFGPGTRLTVT.